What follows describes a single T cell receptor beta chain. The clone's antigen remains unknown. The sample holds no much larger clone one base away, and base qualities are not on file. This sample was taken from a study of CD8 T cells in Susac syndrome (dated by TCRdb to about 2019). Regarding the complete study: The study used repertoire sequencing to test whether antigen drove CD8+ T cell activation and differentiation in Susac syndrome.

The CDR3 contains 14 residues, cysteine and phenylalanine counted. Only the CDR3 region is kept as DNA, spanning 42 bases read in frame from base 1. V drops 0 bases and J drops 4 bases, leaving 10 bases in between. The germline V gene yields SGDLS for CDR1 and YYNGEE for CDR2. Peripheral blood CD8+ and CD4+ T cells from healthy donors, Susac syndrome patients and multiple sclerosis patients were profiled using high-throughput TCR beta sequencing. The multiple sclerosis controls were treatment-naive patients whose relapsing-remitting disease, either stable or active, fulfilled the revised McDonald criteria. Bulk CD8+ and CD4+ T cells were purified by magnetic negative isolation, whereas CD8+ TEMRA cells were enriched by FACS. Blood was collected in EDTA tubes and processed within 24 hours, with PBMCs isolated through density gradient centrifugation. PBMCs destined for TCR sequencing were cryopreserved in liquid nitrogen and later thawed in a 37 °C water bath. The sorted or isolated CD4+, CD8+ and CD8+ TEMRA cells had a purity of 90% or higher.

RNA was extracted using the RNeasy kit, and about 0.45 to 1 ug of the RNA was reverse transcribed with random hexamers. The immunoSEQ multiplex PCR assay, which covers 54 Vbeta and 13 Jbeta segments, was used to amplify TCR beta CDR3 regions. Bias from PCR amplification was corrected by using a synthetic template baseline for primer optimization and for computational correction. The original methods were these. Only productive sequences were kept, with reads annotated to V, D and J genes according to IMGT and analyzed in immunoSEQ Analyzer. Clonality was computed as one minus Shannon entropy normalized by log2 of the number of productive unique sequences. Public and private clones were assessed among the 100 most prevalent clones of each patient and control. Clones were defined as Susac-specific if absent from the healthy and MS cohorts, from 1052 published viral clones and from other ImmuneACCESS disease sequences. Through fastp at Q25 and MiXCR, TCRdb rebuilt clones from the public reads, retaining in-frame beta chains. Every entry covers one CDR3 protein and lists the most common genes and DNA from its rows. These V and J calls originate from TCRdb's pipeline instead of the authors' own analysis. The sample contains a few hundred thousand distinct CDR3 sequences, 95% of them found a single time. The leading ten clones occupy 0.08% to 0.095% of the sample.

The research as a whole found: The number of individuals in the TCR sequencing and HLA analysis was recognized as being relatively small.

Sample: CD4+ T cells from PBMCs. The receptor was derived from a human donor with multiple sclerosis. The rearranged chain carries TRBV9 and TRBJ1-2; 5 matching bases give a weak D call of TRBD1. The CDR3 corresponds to CASSVGQGAYGYTF. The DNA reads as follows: TGTGCCAGCAGCGTAGGTCAGGGAGCCTATGGCTACACCTTC. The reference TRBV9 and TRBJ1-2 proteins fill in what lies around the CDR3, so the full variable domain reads DSGVTQTPKHLITATGQRVTLRCSPRSGDLSVYWYQQSLDQGLQFLIQYYNGEERAKGNILERFSAQQFPDLHSELNLSSLELGDSALYFCASSVGQGAYGYTFGSGTRLTVV.